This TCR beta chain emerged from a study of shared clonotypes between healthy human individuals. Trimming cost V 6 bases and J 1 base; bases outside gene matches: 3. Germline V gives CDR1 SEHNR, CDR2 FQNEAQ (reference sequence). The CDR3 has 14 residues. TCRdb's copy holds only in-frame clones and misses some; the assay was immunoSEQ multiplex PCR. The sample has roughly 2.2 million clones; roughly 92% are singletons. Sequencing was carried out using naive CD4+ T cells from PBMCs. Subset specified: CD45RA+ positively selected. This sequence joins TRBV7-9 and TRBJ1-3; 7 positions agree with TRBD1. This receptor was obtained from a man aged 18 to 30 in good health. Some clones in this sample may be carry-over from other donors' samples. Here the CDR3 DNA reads TGTGCCAGCAGGGCAGGGGGATCTGGAAACACCATATATTTT. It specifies CASRAGGSGNTIYF.